The next 9 T cell receptor beta chains were all read from a single sample in a study of cytomegalovirus exposure and HLA in healthy donors. With 60 Vbeta and 13 Jbeta primers, the PCR was carried out. Method: immunoSEQ multiplex PCR; TCRdb's copy keeps in-frame clones and lacks some. The sample includes 95,000 to 150,000 clones, 76% of them seen just once. Source material: PBMCs. Receptors were obtained from a man aged 50 to 59 in good health and CMV-seronegative.

The rearrangement uses TRBV15 and TRBJ2-5; tentatively, D is TRBD2 (6 bases). The CDR3 contains 16 residues. V lost 2 bases to trimming and J lost 2 bases, with 15 bases between them. Germline lookup yields CDR1 LNHNV and CDR2 YYDKDF (reference sequence). CDR3 nucleotides: TGTGCCACCAGCAGACCTTTTAGCGGTAATCAAGAGACCCAGTACTTC. Residues: CATSRPFSGNQETQYF. Together with reference TRBV15 and TRBJ2-5, the CDR3 gives the full variable domain: DAMVIQNPRYQVTQFGKPVTLSCSQTLNHNVMYWYQQKSSQAPKLLFHYYDKDFNNEADTPDNFQSRRPNTSFCFLDIRSPGLGDTAMYLCATSRPFSGNQETQYFGPGTRLLVL.

The chain has TRBV2 and TRBJ2-7; TRBD2 matches at 11 bases. V gave up 3 bases and J gave up 5 bases; unmatched junction bases: 3. Germline V gene data show CDR1 as SNHLY and CDR2 as FYNNEI. The CDR3 sequence is 14 residues long. The CDR3 bases are TGTGCCAGCAGTGACACTAGCGGGGGACACGAGCAGTACGTC. It specifies CASSDTSGGHEQYV.

This clone turned up a few times. Other DNA sequences in the same sample also yield this CDR3. The genes are TRBV28 and TRBJ2-1, with D perhaps TRBD2 (5 bases). Germline V gene sequence: CDR1 MDHEN, CDR2 SYDVKM. The CDR3 is made up of 13 amino acids. The germline V and J ends were trimmed by 4 bases and 15 bases, with 19 bases remaining between them. In DNA form, the CDR3 reads TGTGCCAGCAGTTCCAGACCGGACTCGTTAAGGTTCTTC. Translation gives CASSSRPDSLRFF.

V and J are TRBV7-2 and TRBJ2-2; maybe TRBD1 (7 bases). This CDR3 has 16 amino acids. Germline CDR1 is SGHTA and CDR2 is FQGNSA. V was clipped by 5 bases and J by 5 bases, with 18 bases between them. The CDR3 sequence is CASSRRGRGVTGELFF. The CDR3 coding sequence is TGTGCCAGCAGCAGGAGGGGCAGGGGGGTAACCGGGGAGCTGTTTTTT.

This chain joins TRBV20-1 and TRBJ1-3; no reliable D call. This CDR3 is built from 11 residues. Germline V gene sequence: CDR1 DFQATT, CDR2 SNEGSKA (reference sequence). V was pared by 3 bases and J by 2 bases, with 2 bases between. Here the CDR3 reads CSASTGNTIYF. The CDR3 DNA follows: TGCAGTGCTAGTACTGGAAACACCATATATTTT.

The chain is built from TRBV4-1 and TRBJ2-5, with no clear D. Trimming removed 3 bases at V and 5 bases at J, with 13 bases between. Germline V lookup: CDR1 MGHRA, CDR2 YSYEKL. CDR3 length: 14 amino acids. The CDR3 loop is CASSHPFRRETQYF. Written as DNA, the CDR3 is TGCGCCAGCAGCCACCCGTTTAGGCGGGAGACCCAGTACTTC.

This sequence joins TRBV5-1 and TRBJ1-4; no reliable D call. This CDR3 has 14 amino acids. Trimming took 0 bases from V and 6 from J, leaving 9 bases between them. Germline V CDR1 and CDR2: SGHRS, YFSETQ. The CDR3 DNA reads as TGCGCCAGCAGCTTGGACGGGAGCGATGAAAAACTGTTTTTT. It translates to CASSLDGSDEKLFF.

CDR3 sequence reads: CASSRRRGYEQYF. CDR3 nucleotides: TGTGCCAGCAGTAGGCGGAGGGGCTACGAGCAGTACTTC. The rearrangement links TRBV2 to TRBJ2-7; D perhaps matches TRBD2 (6 bases). Germline assignment: CDR1 SNHLY and CDR2 FYNNEI. The ends were cut back, 5 bases at V and 3 bases at J, with 11 bases in the middle. The CDR3 length is 13 residues.

Here the CDR3 DNA reads TGTGCCAGCAGCTTTAGACAGCCTAGTTCACCCCTCCACTTT. Amino acids: CASSFRQPSSPLHF. The chain has TRBV5-4 and TRBJ1-6; tentative D call: TRBD1 (5 bases). Trimming stripped 2 bases from V and 9 bases from J, with 12 bases between. CDR1 is SGHNT and CDR2 is YYREEE in the germline V gene (reference sequence). This CDR3 contains 14 residues. The full variable domain, completed using reference TRBV5-4 and TRBJ1-6, is ETGVTQSPTHLIKTRGQQVTLRCSSQSGHNTVSWYQQALGQGPQFIFQYYREEENGRGNFPPRFSGLQFPNYSSELNVNALELDDSALYLCASSFRQPSSPLHFGNGTRLTVT.